The 25 T cell receptor beta chains below come from one sample, sequenced in a study of blood T cell repertoires in COVID-19 (TCRdb year 2020). Library preparation employed the immunoSEQ multiplex PCR assay. As stored in TCRdb, this immuneACCESS dataset retains in-frame rearrangements with V and J assigned. A fraction of the clones does not appear; measured against another copy, unresolved V genes explain less than half of the discrepancy, and the remainder lacks a known reason. This sample comprises roughly 200,000 clones, roughly 89% of them detected only once. 3% to 4.5% of the sample lies in the top ten. Sequencing input: PBMCs or T cells enriched from blood (not recorded which). The receptor source for this set is a woman in her forties with acute COVID-19.

This chain joins TRBV7-3 and TRBJ1-1, with D possibly TRBD1 on 6 matching bases. There are 14 residues in the CDR3. Trimming took off 3 bases at V and 3 bases at J, with 11 bases between the two ends. The germline CDR1 and CDR2 sequences are SGHTA and FQGTGA. CDR3 nucleotide sequence: TGTGCCAGCAGCTTGGGGGGGCCGGACACTGAAGCTTTCTTT. It translates to CASSLGGPDTEAFF. Full variable domain (rest looked up from reference TRBV7-3 and TRBJ1-1): GAGVSQTPSNKVTEKGKYVELRCDPISGHTALYWYRQSLGQGPEFLIYFQGTGAADDSGLPNDRFFAVRPEGSVSTLKIQRTERGDSAVYLCASSLGGPDTEAFFGQGTRLTVV.

This clone has just a few counts. Other DNA sequences in this specimen translate into the identical CDR3. This sequence joins TRBV19 and TRBJ1-1, with 10 bases lining up with TRBD1. CDR1 is LNHDA and CDR2 is SQIVND in the germline V gene (reference sequence). This CDR3 has 14 residues. The ends lost 6 bases at V and 1 base at J; junction bases unmatched: 2. The CDR3 is CASRRDRGNTEAFF. DNA of the CDR3: TGTGCCAGTAGGAGGGACAGGGGGAACACTGAAGCTTTCTTT. The full variable domain, with the rest looked up from reference TRBV19 and TRBJ1-1, is DGGITQSPKYLFRKEGQNVTLSCEQNLNHDAMYWYRQDPGQGLRLIYYSQIVNDFQKGDIAEGYSVSREKKESFPLTVTSAQKNPTAFYLCASRRDRGNTEAFFGQGTRLTVV.

This chain joins TRBV2 and TRBJ1-2; 8 nucleotides agree with TRBD1. With 7 bases clipped from V and 1 base from J, the junction kept 5 bases outside the gene matches. CDR1 SNHLY and CDR2 FYNNEI come from the germline V gene. The CDR3 has 14 amino acids. DNA of the CDR3: TGTGCCAGCACAACAGGGGGAGGTAACTATGGCTACACCTTC. It yields the protein CASTTGGGNYGYTF.

There are a few counts of this clone. The rearrangement links TRBV28 to TRBJ1-1, with D possibly TRBD1 on 5 matching bases. CDR1 MDHEN and CDR2 SYDVKM come from the germline V gene. The V end was cut by 8 bases, the J end by 1 base, with 17 bases between. The CDR3 has 15 residues. The CDR3 region has the DNA TGTGCCAGCCCTCCCAGGGCGGGGGGGAACACTGAAGCTTTCTTT. It codes for CASPPRAGGNTEAFF.

The rearrangement uses TRBV11-3 and TRBJ2-1, with D possibly being TRBD1 (6 bases). V was pared by 1 base and J by 4 bases, with 11 bases between. Germline V gene data show CDR1 as SGHNT and CDR2 as YENEEA. The CDR3 runs 15 residues. The CDR3 here is CASSLVTGSYNEQFF. CDR3 nucleotide sequence: TGTGCCAGCAGCTTAGTAACAGGGTCTTACAATGAGCAGTTCTTC.

The gene calls are TRBV5-8 and TRBJ1-2, with D maybe TRBD1 (6 bases). Between the trimmed V and J ends, which lost 4 bases and 2 bases, there was a span of 15 bases. This CDR3 contains 15 residues. The germline V gene encodes CDR1 SGHTS and CDR2 YDEGEE. In nucleotides, the CDR3 is TGTGCCAGCAGCGTTCAGGGGAGGGCGAACTATGGCTACACCTTC. Protein product: CASSVQGRANYGYTF.

The chain joins TRBV10-3 to TRBJ2-3; 7 bases align to TRBD1. The V gene's germline CDR1 is ENHRY and CDR2 SYGVKD. V gave up 5 bases and J gave up 2 bases; unmatched junction bases: 4. The CDR3 sequence is 14 residues long. This CDR3 reads CAISTGVTTDTQYF. The CDR3 DNA sequence: TGTGCCATCAGTACAGGGGTGACCACAGATACGCAGTATTTT.

The chain couples TRBV28 to TRBJ1-1, with 10 nucleotides matching TRBD1. Germline CDR1 and CDR2: MDHEN and SYDVKM. The CDR3 sequence is 14 residues long. With V trimmed by 7 bases and J by 6 bases, 8 bases remained unmatched. In DNA form, the CDR3 reads TGTGCCAGCACCCTCGACAGGGGGCGGGCTGAAGCTTTCTTT. This codes for CASTLDRGRAEAFF.

Turning to this clone: Other DNA sequences of this sample code for an identical CDR3. The genes are TRBV7-2 and TRBJ1-1; D is uncertain. The CDR3 runs to 13 residues. In germline, CDR1 is SGHTA, CDR2 FQGNSA. Trimming left V 2 bases short and J 1 base short, with 5 bases between. CDR3 coding DNA: TGTGCCAGCAGCTTATCGGGGAACACTGAAGCTTTCTTT. As protein: CASSLSGNTEAFF.

CDR3 in amino acids: CASSSRYEQFF. CDR3 sequence (DNA): TGTGCCAGCAGCTCCCGGTATGAGCAGTTCTTC. The gene calls are TRBV7-9 and TRBJ2-1, with D hard to call. The V and J ends lost 4 bases and 8 bases respectively, with 6 bases between them. This CDR3 has 11 residues. CDR1 and CDR2 (germline): SEHNR, FQNEAQ (reference sequence).

This clone came up once. The chain joins TRBV27 to TRBJ2-5; tentative D call: TRBD1 (6 bases). The germline gives CDR1 MNHEY, CDR2 SMNVEV (reference sequence). The CDR3 loop spans 13 amino acids. The V gene lost 7 bases and the J gene lost 5 bases, with 14 bases spanning the gap. Here the CDR3 reads CASTPLGAETQYF. The CDR3 bases are TGTGCCAGCACCCCGCTGGGGGCTGAGACCCAGTACTTC.

The chain couples TRBV7-3 to TRBJ2-2, with TRBD2 identical over 8 bases. The CDR3 is made up of 17 amino acids. Looked up from germline, CDR1 is SGHTA and CDR2 is FQGTGA. V trimming: 3 bases; J trimming: 7 bases; junction bases outside the gene matches: 13. The CDR3 sequence is CASSLNLAGGRGGELFF. CDR3 coding DNA: TGTGCCAGCAGCTTGAATCTCGCGGGGGGCCGCGGCGGGGAGCTGTTTTTT. Looking up the rest from reference TRBV7-3 and TRBJ2-2 gives the full variable domain: GAGVSQTPSNKVTEKGKYVELRCDPISGHTALYWYRQSLGQGPEFLIYFQGTGAADDSGLPNDRFFAVRPEGSVSTLKIQRTERGDSAVYLCASSLNLAGGRGGELFFGEGSRLTVL.

V is TRBV5-6 and J is TRBJ1-5, with 8 bases identical to TRBD1. This CDR3 comprises 15 residues. Unmatched junction bases numbered 5, after V lost 2 bases and J lost 4 bases. Per the germline V gene, CDR1 is SGHDT and CDR2 is YYEEEE. In nucleotides, the CDR3 is TGTGCCAGCAGCTTTGCAGGGGGCGGTAATCAGCCCCAGCATTTT. This translates into CASSFAGGGNQPQHF.

The genes are TRBV5-6 and TRBJ2-1; 7 nucleotides align to TRBD2. Germline V CDR1 and CDR2: SGHDT, YYEEEE. The CDR3 loop spans 15 amino acids. V was clipped by 0 bases and J by 7 bases; unmatched bases: 7. For the CDR3, the DNA is TGTGCCAGCAGCTTGGGCGGGGGAGCTTGGAATGAGCAGTTCTTC. Its translation is CASSLGGGAWNEQFF.

This clone was seen only once. V usage is TRBV5-1 and J usage is TRBJ1-4; D gene uncertain. The CDR3 runs to 13 residues. Trimming left V 1 base short and J 6 bases short, with 7 bases between. Germline values: CDR1 SGHRS, CDR2 YFSETQ. The DNA for the CDR3 is TGCGCCAGCAGCTTGAATCCCGATGAAAAACTGTTTTTT. It yields the protein CASSLNPDEKLFF.

The J gene is TRBJ2-1, the V gene TRBV6-9; 8 bases are a match to TRBD2. The J segment lost 6 bases and the V segment lost 4 bases, leaving 5 bases of the junction unmatched. This CDR3 comprises 14 residues. Germline V gene lookup returns CDR1 MNHGY and CDR2 SVAAGI. CDR3 protein: CASSLTGGGNEQFF. The CDR3 DNA reads TGTGCCAGCAGTTTAACCGGGGGGGGCAATGAGCAGTTCTTC.

V gene TRBV7-4 combines with J gene TRBJ1-5; the D is unclear. Trimming cost V 1 base and J 0 bases, with 4 bases left between them. Germline V gene sequence: CDR1 SGHVT, CDR2 SQSDAQ. The CDR3 extends over 14 amino acids. CDR3 sequence: CASSLGYSNQPQHF. The DNA of the CDR3 is TGTGCCAGCAGCTTAGGTTATAGCAATCAGCCCCAGCATTTT. The whole variable domain, filled in from reference TRBV7-4 and TRBJ1-5, reads GAGVSQSPRYKVAKRGRDVALRCDSISGHVTLYWYRQTLGQGSEVLTYSQSDAQRDKSGRPSGRFSAERPERSVSTLKIQRTEQGDSAVYLCASSLGYSNQPQHFGDGTRLSIL.

The V gene is TRBV6-2 or TRBV6-3, the J gene TRBJ2-1; 10 positions agree with TRBD2. CDR3 size: 15 residues. Trimming removed 5 bases from V and 6 bases from J; junction bases left unmatched: 7. Per germline, CDR1 MNHEY and CDR2 SVGEGT. The CDR3 sequence: CASSDPGLASNEQFF. For the CDR3, the DNA is TGTGCCAGCAGTGACCCGGGACTAGCGAGCAATGAGCAGTTCTTC.

The genes are TRBV6-1 and TRBJ2-5, with 7 bases lining up with TRBD1. The V gene's germline CDR1 is MNHNS and CDR2 SASEGT. Trimming cost V 1 base and J 5 bases; bases outside gene matches: 7. The CDR3 spans 15 residues. In nucleotides, the CDR3 is TGTGCCAGCAGTGAAGACAGGGGAAGAGCCGAGACCCAGTACTTC. Amino acids: CASSEDRGRAETQYF.

This chain joins TRBV5-1 and TRBJ2-2; TRBD1 agrees at 11 bases. The V gene's germline CDR1 is SGHRS and CDR2 YFSETQ. V was clipped by 1 base and J by 6 bases; unmatched bases: 2. CDR3 length equals 15 residues. The CDR3 here is CASSLMGQGAGELFF. In DNA, the CDR3 is TGCGCCAGCAGCTTGATGGGACAGGGGGCCGGGGAGCTGTTTTTT.

The V and J genes are TRBV7-9 and TRBJ1-1, with D unresolved. The CDR3 totals 11 residues. V shed 5 bases and J shed 10 bases, with 11 bases lying between them. The germline CDR1 and CDR2 sequences are SEHNR and FQNEAQ (reference sequence). The CDR3 is CASSPGSVAFF. The CDR3 DNA is TGTGCCAGCAGCCCGGGATCGGTAGCTTTCTTT.

In DNA, the CDR3 is TGCGCCAGCAGCTTTGACAGCGACTATGGCTACACCTTC. Translated, it gives CASSFDSDYGYTF. The genes are TRBV5-1 and TRBJ1-2; TRBD1 is a possible D gene (5 bases). Trimming shortened V by 2 bases and J by 3 bases, and 8 bases separated the two germline ends. CDR1 SGHRS and CDR2 YFSETQ come from the germline V gene. This CDR3 region has 13 residues.

V usage is TRBV2 and J usage is TRBJ2-2; 9 bases agree with TRBD2. Losses at the gene ends were 5 bases for V and 1 base for J; bases not matched to a gene: 2. Per germline, CDR1 SNHLY and CDR2 FYNNEI. The CDR3 runs 15 residues. For the CDR3, the DNA is TGTGCCAGCAGTCTTAGCGGGGGGAACACCGGGGAGCTGTTTTTT. Amino acids: CASSLSGGNTGELFF.

This clone was seen a few times. The genes are TRBV29-1 and TRBJ1-1; D uncertain. Germline CDR1 and CDR2: SQVTM and ANQGSEA. The ends were cut back, 7 bases at V and 7 bases at J, with 4 bases in the middle. This CDR3 is 8 amino acids long. The CDR3 spells CSGDEAFF. The CDR3 region has the DNA TGCAGCGGAGATGAAGCTTTCTTT.

On this clone itself: The germline gene is not matched at one end of the junction; a read error may be the cause. The J gene is TRBJ2-3, the V gene TRBV6-6; 13 nucleotides line up with TRBD2. The CDR3 is 13 amino acids. The germline V gene has CDR1 MNHNY and CDR2 SVGAGI (reference sequence). The CDR3 is CASSLTSGGPVIF. For the CDR3, the DNA is TGTGCCAGCAGCCTGACTAGCGGGGGGCCCGTCATTTTT.